The rows below give T cell receptor beta chains drawn from one sample of a study of T cells in Graves' hyperthyroidism and ophthalmopathy. TCRdb itself ran the multiplex PCR reads through MiXCR, one entry per CDR3 protein. The data contain under 250,000 distinct CDR3 sequences, approximately 25% of them singletons. The sample was blood. The receptor source for this set is a woman aged 40-49 years with Graves' ophthalmopathy. CDR3s include the opening cysteine and the closing phenylalanine or tryptophan. The D gene is left open where the match is weak. Only part of the rows carry a size: once, few, many, or a class if the clone is expanded.

j_gene: TRBJ2-5
d_gene: TRBD2
abundance: many
v_gene: TRBV28
CDR3nt: TGTGCCAGCAGTTCCTATGAGCGGGAGGGTCAAGAGACCCAGTACTTC
CDR3aa: CASSSYEREGQETQYF

j_gene: TRBJ1-5
d_gene: TRBD1
abundance: -
v_gene: TRBV2
CDR3nt: TGTGCCAGCAGGGAACGAACAGGGGGTGACAATCAGCCCCAGCATTTT
CDR3aa: CASRERTGGDNQPQHF

j_gene: TRBJ2-5
d_gene: TRBD2
abundance: many
v_gene: TRBV11-2
CDR3nt: TGTGCCAGCAGCCGTGGGGCTAGCGGGTTACAAGAGACCCAGTACTTC
CDR3aa: CASSRGASGLQETQYF

j_gene: TRBJ2-7
d_gene: -
abundance: many
v_gene: TRBV7-8
CDR3nt: TGTGCCAGCAGCTCTGGGAGCCCTAGGATTTACGAGCAGTACTTC
CDR3aa: CASSSGSPRIYEQYF

j_gene: TRBJ1-1
d_gene: -
abundance: many
v_gene: TRBV7-6
CDR3nt: TGTGCCAGCAGCCCTGGATGGGCCATGACCCCTGAAGCTTTCTTT
CDR3aa: CASSPGWAMTPEAFF

j_gene: TRBJ1-2
d_gene: -
abundance: -
v_gene: TRBV12-3/TRBV12-4
CDR3nt: TGTGCCAGCAGTTTAGAACGGGCAGCTTATGGCTACACCTTC
CDR3aa: CASSLERAAYGYTF

j_gene: TRBJ2-5
d_gene: -
abundance: few
v_gene: TRBV6-1
CDR3nt: TGTGCCAGCAACCCCTTTTATAGCGGGACAGAGGAGACCCAGTACTTC
CDR3aa: CASNPFYSGTEETQYF

j_gene: TRBJ2-7
d_gene: -
abundance: many
v_gene: TRBV6-5
CDR3nt: TGTGCCAGCAGCCACAGAAACGTCTACGAGCAGTACTTC
CDR3aa: CASSHRNVYEQYF

j_gene: TRBJ1-1
d_gene: -
abundance: many
v_gene: TRBV29-1
CDR3nt: TGCAGCGTTGAAACGGGCCATCACACTGAAGCTTTCTTT
CDR3aa: CSVETGHHTEAFF

j_gene: TRBJ1-1
d_gene: -
abundance: few
v_gene: TRBV6-1
CDR3nt: TGTGCCAGCAGGGATATAAATATGAACACTGAAGCTTTCTTT
CDR3aa: CASRDINMNTEAFF

j_gene: TRBJ1-6
d_gene: TRBD1
abundance: many
v_gene: TRBV20-1
CDR3nt: TGCAGTGCTTGTCAGGGGGGGAATTCACCCCTCCACTTT
CDR3aa: CSACQGGNSPLHF

j_gene: TRBJ1-2
d_gene: TRBD1
abundance: -
v_gene: TRBV19
CDR3nt: TGTGCCAACCCCGGACAGGGTCGCTATGGCTACACCTTC
CDR3aa: CANPGQGRYGYTF

j_gene: TRBJ2-7
d_gene: -
abundance: -
v_gene: TRBV6-1
CDR3nt: TGTGCCAGCAGTCGCCGGGACACGGTTGACGAGCAGTACTTC
CDR3aa: CASSRRDTVDEQYF

j_gene: TRBJ2-7
d_gene: TRBD2
abundance: few
v_gene: TRBV19
CDR3nt: TGTGTCAGTAGTATGGGGACTAGCGGGAGTCGTAAGCAGTACTTC
CDR3aa: CVSSMGTSGSRKQYF

j_gene: TRBJ1-1
d_gene: -
abundance: -
v_gene: TRBV12-3/TRBV12-4
CDR3nt: TGTGCCAGCAGTCCCTCGGGGAAGGCGAACACTGAAGCTTTCTTT
CDR3aa: CASSPSGKANTEAFF

j_gene: TRBJ1-1
d_gene: TRBD1
abundance: -
v_gene: TRBV12-3/TRBV12-4
CDR3nt: TGTGCCAGCAGTCGCGAACAGGGGCTGGAGGCTTTCTTT
CDR3aa: CASSREQGLEAFF

j_gene: TRBJ2-7
d_gene: -
abundance: many
v_gene: TRBV20-1
CDR3nt: TGCAGTTCAAGAGGGGGTCTAGCTGACGAGCAGTACTTC
CDR3aa: CSSRGGLADEQYF

j_gene: TRBJ1-3
d_gene: -
abundance: -
v_gene: TRBV20-1
CDR3nt: TGCAGTGCTGAGGACAGCAACTCTGGAAACACCATATATTTT
CDR3aa: CSAEDSNSGNTIYF

j_gene: TRBJ2-7
d_gene: -
abundance: many
v_gene: TRBV18
CDR3nt: TGTGCCAGCTCACCATCTATGGGGTACGAGCAGTACTTC
CDR3aa: CASSPSMGYEQYF

j_gene: TRBJ2-7
d_gene: -
abundance: many
v_gene: TRBV29-1
CDR3nt: TGCAGCGTCCAGGGTAGGTTTGTTCACGAGCAGTACTTC
CDR3aa: CSVQGRFVHEQYF

j_gene: TRBJ2-5
d_gene: TRBD1
abundance: many
v_gene: TRBV11-2
CDR3nt: TGTGCCAGCAGCCTTTTTCAGGGGGAAGAGACCCAGTACTTC
CDR3aa: CASSLFQGEETQYF

j_gene: TRBJ2-2
d_gene: TRBD2
abundance: many
v_gene: TRBV19
CDR3nt: TGTGCCAGTAGTATCCCCGGACTAGACACCGGGGAGCTGTTTTTT
CDR3aa: CASSIPGLDTGELFF

j_gene: TRBJ1-1
d_gene: -
abundance: -
v_gene: TRBV19
CDR3nt: TGTGCCAGTAGTGCAGTACAGGGGAACACTGAAGCTTTCTTT
CDR3aa: CASSAVQGNTEAFF

j_gene: TRBJ2-7
d_gene: -
abundance: many
v_gene: TRBV6-5
CDR3nt: TGTGCCACCCGGACCCACCGTCGAGGGGAGCAGTACTTC
CDR3aa: CATRTHRRGEQYF

j_gene: TRBJ2-5
d_gene: -
abundance: many
v_gene: TRBV5-8
CDR3nt: TGTGCCAGCAGCTCTTTCTTATGGTCTGTAGAAGAGACCCAGTACTTC
CDR3aa: CASSSFLWSVEETQYF

j_gene: TRBJ1-2
d_gene: -
abundance: many
v_gene: TRBV27
CDR3nt: TGTGCCAGCAGTTTACAGGGGAACTATGGCTACACCTTC
CDR3aa: CASSLQGNYGYTF